Shown below are 27 T cell receptor beta chains from a single sample sequenced in a study of shared clonotypes between healthy human individuals. Here immunoSEQ multiplex PCR was the method, and the copy in TCRdb shows in-frame clones only, minus some. Seen here are roughly 400,000 clones, 90% to 98% observed once, and the top ten hold approximately 0.3%. Source material: memory CD8+ T cells sorted from blood. As for subset: CD45RO+ cells pooled with CCR7-negative TemRA cells. The receptor source for this set is a young man in good health.

J is TRBJ1-4 and V is TRBV28; D ambiguous. Trimming stripped 6 bases from V and 8 bases from J, with 13 bases between. Looked up from germline, CDR1 is MDHEN and CDR2 is SYDVKM. The length of the CDR3 is 13 residues. Written as DNA, the CDR3 is TGTGCCAGCAGGCCTACAGCGACGGAAAAACTGTTTTTT. The encoded protein is CASRPTATEKLFF.

Concerning this clone: The identical CDR3 is also encoded by other nucleotide sequences in the sample. The chain links TRBV27 to TRBJ2-1; 8 nucleotides match TRBD2. V shed 3 bases, J shed 2 bases, and the junction held 3 bases outside the gene matches. Germline values: CDR1 MNHEY, CDR2 SMNVEV (reference sequence). The CDR3 spans 15 residues. Here the CDR3 reads CASSLSGRAYNEQFF. The CDR3, as DNA: TGTGCCAGCAGTTTGAGCGGGAGAGCCTACAATGAGCAGTTCTTC.

The chain uses TRBV10-3 and TRBJ2-3; 7 bases agree with TRBD2. The V gene end was trimmed by 5 bases and the J gene end by 3 bases; junction bases not matched to a gene: 11. This CDR3 is built from 16 residues. Germline V gene lookup returns CDR1 ENHRY and CDR2 SYGVKD. The CDR3 coding sequence is TGTGCCATCAGTAGGCGGGAGTTTGTTGGGACAGATACGCAGTATTTT. This codes for CAISRREFVGTDTQYF.

The J gene is TRBJ2-1, the V gene TRBV10-3, with 13 bases matching TRBD2. CDR3 length: 15 amino acids. Germline CDR1 and CDR2: ENHRY and SYGVKD. Unmatched junction bases numbered 2, after V lost 4 bases and J lost 5 bases. The CDR3 coding sequence is TGTGCCATCAGTGGGACTAGCGGGAGAAACAATGAGCAGTTCTTC. It yields the protein CAISGTSGRNNEQFF.

This chain links TRBV5-6 with TRBJ2-1, with D tentatively TRBD2 (6 bases). Germline loops: CDR1 SGHDT, CDR2 YYEEEE. The CDR3 covers 17 residues. Trimming took 1 base from V and 7 from J, leaving 21 bases between them. The CDR3 reads CASSLTPGTGESNEQFF. The CDR3 nucleotides are TGTGCCAGCAGCTTGACTCCAGGGACGGGAGAGTCAAATGAGCAGTTCTTC.

V is TRBV5-1 and J is TRBJ1-3, with D possibly TRBD1 on 5 matching bases. V was clipped by 6 bases and J by 1 base, with 11 bases between them. From germline, CDR1 is SGHRS and CDR2 YFSETQ. This CDR3 contains 14 residues. The CDR3 reads CASTSGASGNTIYF. The CDR3, as DNA: TGCGCCAGCACTTCCGGGGCTTCTGGAAACACCATATATTTT.

The chain uses TRBV5-1 and TRBJ2-1; 12 nucleotides agree with TRBD2. After removal of 4 bases from V and 8 bases from J, the junction contained 4 bases not matched to a gene. Germline CDR1 SGHRS, CDR2 YFSETQ. The CDR3 has 14 amino acids. CDR3 amino acids: CASSPGLAGHEQFF. As DNA, the CDR3 is TGCGCCAGCAGCCCAGGACTAGCGGGACATGAGCAGTTCTTC.

The chain recombines TRBV13 with TRBJ2-1; TRBD2 matches at 7 bases. This CDR3 comprises 16 residues. V lost 3 bases and J lost 5; bases outside the gene matches: 10. Germline loops: CDR1 PRHDT, CDR2 FYEKMQ (reference sequence). DNA for the CDR3: TGTGCCAGCAGCTTGTCGGGGGGTGGCCTAGACAATGAGCAGTTCTTC. Protein: CASSLSGGGLDNEQFF.

The chain links TRBV28 to TRBJ1-1; 8 bases are a match to TRBD1. CDR3 length: 13 residues. With V trimmed by 10 bases and J by 1 base, 5 bases remained unmatched. Germline CDR1 reads MDHEN; CDR2 reads SYDVKM. CDR3 region: CAKRTGRNTEAFF. The CDR3 bases are TGTGCCAAGCGGACAGGGCGGAACACTGAAGCTTTCTTT.

This rearrangement joins TRBV29-1 to TRBJ1-3; D might be TRBD1 (5 bases). The V gene's germline CDR1 is SQVTM and CDR2 ANQGSEA. V was clipped by 5 bases and J by 4 bases, with 15 bases between them. This CDR3 has 14 residues. In DNA, the CDR3 is TGCAGCGTTCGGACGCTGGGGGACGGAAACACCATATATTTT. Amino acids: CSVRTLGDGNTIYF.

The CDR3, as DNA: TGTGCCAGCCGGGACAGGAACACCGGGGAGCTGTTTTTT. This sequence encodes CASRDRNTGELFF. This chain uses TRBV25-1 with TRBJ2-2, with 7 positions matching TRBD1. The CDR3 is 13 amino acids. Per germline, CDR1 MGHDK and CDR2 SYGVNS. The trim removed 8 bases at V and 1 base at J, leaving 1 base unmatched.

V gene TRBV2 combines with J gene TRBJ1-2; the D is unclear. The CDR3 totals 15 residues. Germline V gene lookup returns CDR1 SNHLY and CDR2 FYNNEI. Trimming took off 7 bases at V and 5 bases at J, with 20 bases between the two ends. The CDR3 DNA reads TGTGCCAGCAAACGAAGTGGTAGACCGTTATATGGCTACACCTTC. Translation: CASKRSGRPLYGYTF.

V gene TRBV6-5 combines with J gene TRBJ2-2; D is perhaps TRBD2 (5 bases). Germline V gene lookup returns CDR1 MNHEY and CDR2 SVGAGI. The germline V and J ends were trimmed by 2 bases and 6 bases, with 10 bases remaining between them. CDR3 length equals 14 residues. Here the CDR3 reads CASSYRQEAGELFF. CDR3 bases: TGTGCCAGCAGTTACAGGCAGGAGGCCGGGGAGCTGTTTTTT.

The genes are TRBV27 and TRBJ2-5; 7 bases are shared with TRBD1. The germline gives CDR1 MNHEY, CDR2 SMNVEV (reference sequence). The CDR3 spans 17 residues. V trimming: 3 bases; J trimming: 3 bases; junction bases outside the gene matches: 13. The CDR3 loop is CASSFSPTADREETQYF. The DNA of the CDR3 is TGTGCCAGCAGTTTCTCACCTACCGCCGACAGGGAAGAGACCCAGTACTTC.

The genes are TRBV30 and TRBJ1-2; D not certain. Trimming removed 4 bases from V and 8 bases from J, with 20 bases in between. From germline, CDR1 is GTSNPN and CDR2 SVGIG (reference sequence). The CDR3 runs to 14 residues. This CDR3 is CAWNEDNQVWGYTF. CDR3 bases: TGTGCCTGGAACGAAGACAATCAAGTCTGGGGCTACACCTTC. Filled out from reference TRBV30 and TRBJ1-2, the complete variable domain reads SQTIHQWPATLVQPVGSPLSLECTVEGTSNPNLYWYRQAAGRGLQLLFYSVGIGQISSEVPQNLSASRPQDRQFILSSKKLLLSDSGFYLCAWNEDNQVWGYTFGSGTRLTVV.

The rearrangement joins TRBV30 to TRBJ1-2; 8 bases align to TRBD1. Trimming cost V 0 bases and J 4 bases; bases outside gene matches: 7. This CDR3 contains 15 residues. Germline CDR1 is GTSNPN and CDR2 is SVGIG (reference sequence). In nucleotides, the CDR3 is TGTGCCTGGAGTGTCGTGGCAGGGGGCGGCTATGGCTACACCTTC. Amino acids: CAWSVVAGGGYGYTF.

The chain recombines TRBV13 with TRBJ2-1, with 8 positions matching TRBD2. From germline, CDR1 is PRHDT and CDR2 FYEKMQ (reference sequence). J was trimmed by 4 bases and V by 1 base; bases with no gene match: 6. CDR3 length: 16 amino acids. DNA for the CDR3: TGTGCCAGCAGCTTAGTGACGGGAGGGCGATACAATGAGCAGTTCTTC. It is translated as CASSLVTGGRYNEQFF.

The chain employs TRBV5-4 and TRBJ2-1; TRBD2 agrees at 7 bases. V shed 6 bases, J shed 3 bases, and the junction held 9 bases outside the gene matches. The germline V gene encodes CDR1 SGHNT and CDR2 YYREEE (reference sequence). The CDR3 sequence is 15 residues long. The CDR3 reads CASNVRAGDYNEQFF. CDR3 bases: TGTGCCAGCAACGTGCGGGCGGGAGACTACAATGAGCAGTTCTTC.

The V gene is TRBV7-2, the J gene TRBJ2-1; D possibly corresponds to TRBD1 (5 bases). V lost 5 bases to trimming and J lost 3 bases, with 14 bases between them. Germline V gives CDR1 SGHTA, CDR2 FQGNSA. The CDR3 loop spans 15 amino acids. The CDR3 nucleotides are TGTGCCAGCAGCCAGACAGTTGGAATCTACAATGAGCAGTTCTTC. Encoded protein: CASSQTVGIYNEQFF. Combining the CDR3 with reference TRBV7-2 and TRBJ2-1 gives the whole variable domain GAGVSQSPSNKVTEKGKDVELRCDPISGHTALYWYRQSLGQGLEFLIYFQGNSAPDKSGLPSDRFSAERTGGSVSTLTIQRTQQEDSAVYLCASSQTVGIYNEQFFGPGTRLTVL.

The chain joins TRBV6-1 to TRBJ1-4; 7 bases align to TRBD1. CDR3 length: 15 residues. Trimming cost V 6 bases and J 5 bases; bases outside gene matches: 9. From germline, CDR1 is MNHNS and CDR2 SASEGT. Written as DNA, the CDR3 is TGTGCCAGCAGCCCCTTGACAGGGCGGAATGAAAAACTGTTTTTT. This codes for CASSPLTGRNEKLFF.

The chain joins TRBV15 to TRBJ2-2, with 8 bases lining up with TRBD1. Germline values: CDR1 LNHNV, CDR2 YYDKDF (reference sequence). J gave up 4 bases and V 8 bases, and 0 bases lay outside the gene matches. The CDR3 extends over 12 amino acids. In nucleotides, the CDR3 is TGTGCCACCGACAGGGGCACCGGGGAGCTGTTTTTT. Encoded protein: CATDRGTGELFF.

This clone was detected once. J is TRBJ2-1 and V is TRBV27; TRBD2 is a possible D gene (7 bases). Germline V lookup: CDR1 MNHEY, CDR2 SMNVEV (reference sequence). The length of the CDR3 is 15 residues. Trimming took off 1 base at V and 10 bases at J, with 17 bases between the two ends. Written as DNA, the CDR3 is TGTGCCAGCAGTTTATTTCCTGGGAGGGGGACGGAGCAGTTCTTC. Its protein product is CASSLFPGRGTEQFF.

The rearrangement links TRBV6-4 to TRBJ2-2; maybe TRBD2 (6 bases). The CDR3 has 13 amino acids. Trimming cost V 9 bases and J 6 bases, with 14 bases left between them. The germline CDR1 and CDR2 sequences are MRHNA and SNTAGT. The CDR3: CASSSTSSGELFF. In DNA, the CDR3 is TGTGCCAGTTCATCGACTAGTTCCGGGGAGCTGTTTTTT.

This clone is a singleton in its sample. The chain combines TRBV5-1 with TRBJ1-6; the D is unclear. This CDR3 is built from 14 residues. CDR1 is SGHRS and CDR2 is YFSETQ in the germline V gene. Trimming stripped 0 bases from V and 2 bases from J, with 3 bases between. CDR3 loop: CASSLGPYNSPLHF. In nucleotides, the CDR3 is TGCGCCAGCAGCTTGGGTCCCTATAATTCACCCCTCCACTTT.

The chain has TRBV28 and TRBJ1-1; TRBD1 matches 7 bases. CDR3 size: 14 residues. J gave up 1 base and V 6 bases, and 5 bases lay outside the gene matches. Germline assignment: CDR1 MDHEN and CDR2 SYDVKM. CDR3 DNA: TGTGCCAGCAGGGCAGGGGGGACGAACACTGAAGCTTTCTTT. Its protein product is CASRAGGTNTEAFF.

The chain joins TRBV5-1 to TRBJ2-5; D possibly corresponds to TRBD2 (6 bases). V lost 2 bases to trimming and J lost 5 bases, with 16 bases between them. Germline values: CDR1 SGHRS, CDR2 YFSETQ. CDR3 length: 15 amino acids. The CDR3 loop is CASSFGTGVRETQYF. The CDR3 nucleotides are TGCGCCAGCAGCTTTGGAACGGGAGTCCGGGAGACCCAGTACTTC.

This chain connects TRBV28 to TRBJ2-2; perhaps TRBD2 as D (6 bases). The length of the CDR3 is 16 residues. The V and J ends lost 4 bases and 5 bases respectively, with 17 bases between them. Germline CDR1 MDHEN, CDR2 SYDVKM. CDR3 region: CASSSTLAGGTGELFF. CDR3 in DNA: TGTGCCAGCAGTTCGACTCTAGCCGGAGGGACCGGGGAGCTGTTTTTT. Complete variable domain (other parts from reference TRBV28 and TRBJ2-2): DVKVTQSSRYLVKRTGEKVFLECVQDMDHENMFWYRQDPGLGLRLIYFSYDVKMKEKGDIPEGYSVSREKKERFSLILESASTNQTSMYLCASSSTLAGGTGELFFGEGSRLTVL.